This T cell receptor beta chain was observed in a study of cytomegalovirus exposure and HLA in healthy donors. TCRdb's copy holds only in-frame clones and misses some; the assay was immunoSEQ multiplex PCR. Of about 110,000 clones in the sample, 89% were seen once. This CDR3 region has 10 residues. Germline V gene lookup returns CDR1 SQVTM and CDR2 ANQGSEA. This clone was detected once. The antigen is not known. A junction boundary mismatches the germline segment, possibly from a read error. Findings and caveats of the study: Many donors shared some public TCRs, even though most TCR sequences were rare.

The chain joins TRBV29-1 to TRBJ1-2; D remains ambiguous. This clonotype was sampled from a woman under 30 in good health and CMV-seronegative. Sequencing used PBMCs. CDR3 sequence (DNA): TGCAGCGTAGAAGAGGGCGGCTACACCTTC. Translation: CSVEEGGYTF.